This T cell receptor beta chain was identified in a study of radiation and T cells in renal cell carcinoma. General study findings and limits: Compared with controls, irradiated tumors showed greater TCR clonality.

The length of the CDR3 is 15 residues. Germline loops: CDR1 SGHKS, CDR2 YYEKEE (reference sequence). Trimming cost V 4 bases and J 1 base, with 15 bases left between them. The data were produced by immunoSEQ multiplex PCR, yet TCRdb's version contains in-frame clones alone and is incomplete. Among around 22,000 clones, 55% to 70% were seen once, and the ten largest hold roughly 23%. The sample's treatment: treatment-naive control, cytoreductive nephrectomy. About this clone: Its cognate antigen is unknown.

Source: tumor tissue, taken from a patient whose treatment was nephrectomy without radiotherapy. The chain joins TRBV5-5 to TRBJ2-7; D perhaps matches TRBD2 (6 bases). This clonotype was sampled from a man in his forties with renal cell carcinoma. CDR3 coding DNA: TGTGCCAGCAGCGCCGGGGTGGGGAGGTCCTACGAGCAGTACTTC. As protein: CASSAGVGRSYEQYF.